The 13 T cell receptor beta chains below were found in one sample sequenced in a study of OX40 agonist ivuxolimab in advanced cancers. Here immunoSEQ multiplex PCR was the method, and the copy in TCRdb shows in-frame clones only, minus some. The sample shows around 62,000 clones, around 84% of them seen only once. The sample was CD4+ or CD8+ T cells sorted from blood, taken in a trial of the OX40 agonist ivuxolimab. Source of these receptors: an adult with an advanced solid tumor such as melanoma, head and neck, liver or kidney cancer.

The chain combines TRBV5-8 with TRBJ1-4; TRBD1 matches at 9 bases. There are 15 residues in the CDR3. V shed 4 bases, J shed 8 bases, and the junction held 9 bases outside the gene matches. Germline CDR1 and CDR2: SGHTS and YDEGEE. CDR3 sequence: CASSLQGALREKLFF. CDR3 nucleotides: TGTGCCAGCAGCCTACAGGGGGCGCTCCGGGAAAAACTGTTTTTT. The whole variable domain, remainder taken from reference TRBV5-8 and TRBJ1-4, is EAGVTQSPTHLIKTRGQQATLRCSPISGHTSVYWYQQALGLGLQFLLWYDEGEERNRGNFPPRFSGRQFPNYSSELNVNALELEDSALYLCASSLQGALREKLFFGSGTQLSVL.

This chain uses TRBV27 with TRBJ2-3, with D unresolved. Germline CDR1 MNHEY, CDR2 SMNVEV (reference sequence). V was pared by 7 bases and J by 6 bases, with 26 bases between. This CDR3 is 17 amino acids long. The CDR3 nucleotides read TGTGCCAGCACTCCTGGGGTTGGCGGCAACCTTGGGGATACGCAGTATTTT. Amino acids: CASTPGVGGNLGDTQYF.

V usage is TRBV6-4 and J usage is TRBJ1-5, with TRBD1 as a possible D gene (5 bases). Germline-derived CDR1 and CDR2 are MRHNA and SNTAGT. V gave up 10 bases and J gave up 4 bases, with 29 bases separating them. This CDR3 spans 18 amino acids. The CDR3 DNA follows: TGTGCCATTGGGGACGCTCAGACCTTCTCCCCCACAAATCAGCCCCAGCATTTT. This translates into CAIGDAQTFSPTNQPQHF.

The rearrangement joins TRBV10-3 to TRBJ2-1; possibly TRBD1 for D (5 bases). Per germline, CDR1 ENHRY and CDR2 SYGVKD. This CDR3 contains 17 residues. V lost 4 bases and J lost 0, with 16 bases in between. The CDR3 DNA follows: TGTGCCATCAGTGGGGTAGAAGGTGGGGCCTCCTACAATGAGCAGTTCTTC. Protein sequence: CAISGVEGGASYNEQFF.

This sequence joins TRBV28 and TRBJ1-1, with TRBD1 matching over 9 bases. V dropped 5 bases and J dropped 6; count of bases not matched to a gene: 7. Germline lookup yields CDR1 MDHEN and CDR2 SYDVKM. The CDR3 is 14 residues long. CDR3 residues: CASSMPDRGAEAFF. The CDR3 DNA follows: TGTGCCAGCAGTATGCCGGACAGGGGCGCTGAAGCTTTCTTT.

The gene calls are TRBV7-9 and TRBJ2-5, with 11 nucleotides matching TRBD2. V lost 5 bases, J lost 3 bases, and 11 bases stayed unmatched. The CDR3 totals 17 residues. The germline CDR1 and CDR2 sequences are SEHNR and FQNEAQ (reference sequence). CDR3 sequence reads: CASSPGGTSGPEETQYF. CDR3 coding DNA: TGTGCCAGCAGCCCAGGCGGGACTAGCGGTCCCGAAGAGACCCAGTACTTC.

V gene TRBV18 combines with J gene TRBJ2-3; D is uncertain. The CDR3 is made up of 17 amino acids. Germline V gene lookup returns CDR1 KGHSH and CDR2 LQKENI. The V end lost 3 bases, the J end lost 0 bases, and 16 bases lay between the germline ends. CDR3 residues: CASSPRLRLSSTDTQYF. CDR3 bases: TGTGCCAGCTCACCTAGGCTTCGATTATCTAGCACAGATACGCAGTATTTT.

The J gene is TRBJ1-1, the V gene TRBV9; 10 bases are a match to TRBD1. CDR1 and CDR2 from the germline V gene are SGDLS and YYNGEE. V lost 3 bases, J lost 4 bases, and 6 bases stayed unmatched. The length of the CDR3 is 15 residues. CDR3 loop: CASSEAGTGATEAFF. The CDR3 bases are TGTGCCAGCAGCGAAGCCGGGACAGGGGCCACTGAAGCTTTCTTT.

The rearrangement uses TRBV4-3 and TRBJ1-5, with D maybe TRBD1 (5 bases). The germline V gene has CDR1 LGHNA and CDR2 YSLEER. V was shortened by 3 bases and J by 8 bases, with 20 bases between the two germline ends. The CDR3 has 16 residues. DNA for the CDR3: TGCGCCAGCAGCCAGGACCGGGACGGGCGTTTCGAGCCCCAGCATTTT. Protein sequence: CASSQDRDGRFEPQHF.

The chain recombines TRBV28 with TRBJ2-5; D tentatively reads TRBD1 or TRBD2 (6 bases each). The CDR3 covers 14 residues. Germline-derived CDR1 and CDR2 are MDHEN and SYDVKM. The V end lost 6 bases, the J end lost 5 bases, and 16 bases lay between the germline ends. CDR3: CASSPPGAGETQYF. The CDR3, as DNA: TGTGCCAGCAGCCCGCCAGGGGCGGGGGAGACCCAGTACTTC.

The chain couples TRBV5-4 to TRBJ1-1, with D maybe TRBD1 (5 bases). Germline V gene lookup returns CDR1 SGHNT and CDR2 YYREEE (reference sequence). The V end was cut by 0 bases, the J end by 0 bases, with 15 bases between. This CDR3 is built from 17 residues. The CDR3, as DNA: TGTGCCAGCAGCTTGGGGCGATCAGGGTGGATGAACACTGAAGCTTTCTTT. Residues: CASSLGRSGWMNTEAFF.

V and J are TRBV28 and TRBJ2-7; possibly TRBD1 for D (5 bases). CDR1 and CDR2 (germline): MDHEN, SYDVKM. The CDR3 sequence is 12 residues long. V shed 6 bases and J shed 3 bases, with 9 bases lying between them. The CDR3 sequence is CASRSQGYEQYF. The CDR3 DNA sequence: TGTGCCAGCAGGTCGCAGGGCTACGAGCAGTACTTC.

The chain carries TRBV28 and TRBJ2-7; D call uncertain. This CDR3 has 11 amino acids. CDR1 and CDR2 (germline): MDHEN, SYDVKM. The ends were cut back, 8 bases at V and 6 bases at J, with 11 bases in the middle. The CDR3 loop is CASSVYGEQYF. Here the CDR3 DNA reads TGTGCCAGCTCAGTTTATGGCGAGCAGTACTTC.